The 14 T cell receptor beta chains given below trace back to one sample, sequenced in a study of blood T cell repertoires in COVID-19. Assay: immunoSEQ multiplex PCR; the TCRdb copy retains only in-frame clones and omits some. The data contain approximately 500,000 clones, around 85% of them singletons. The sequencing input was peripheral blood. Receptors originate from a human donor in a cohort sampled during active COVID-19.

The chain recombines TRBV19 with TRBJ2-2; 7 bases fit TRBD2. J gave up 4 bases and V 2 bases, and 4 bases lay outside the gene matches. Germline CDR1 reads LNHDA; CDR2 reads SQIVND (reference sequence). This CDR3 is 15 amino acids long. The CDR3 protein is CASSITGGGTGELFF. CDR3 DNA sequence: TGTGCCAGTAGTATAACGGGAGGCGGCACCGGGGAGCTGTTTTTT.

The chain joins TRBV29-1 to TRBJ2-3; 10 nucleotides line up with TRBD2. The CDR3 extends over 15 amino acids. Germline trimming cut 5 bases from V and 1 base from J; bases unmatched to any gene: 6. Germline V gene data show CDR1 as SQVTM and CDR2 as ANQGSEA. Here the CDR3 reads CSVRASGRGTDTQYF. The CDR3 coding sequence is TGCAGCGTTAGGGCTAGCGGGAGAGGCACAGATACGCAGTATTTT.

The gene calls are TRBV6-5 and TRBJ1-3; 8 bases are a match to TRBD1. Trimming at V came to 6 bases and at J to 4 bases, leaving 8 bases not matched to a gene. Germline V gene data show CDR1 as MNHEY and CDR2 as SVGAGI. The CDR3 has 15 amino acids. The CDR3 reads CASRDGQGRGNTIYF. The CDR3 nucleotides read TGTGCCAGCAGGGATGGACAGGGTCGAGGAAACACCATATATTTT.

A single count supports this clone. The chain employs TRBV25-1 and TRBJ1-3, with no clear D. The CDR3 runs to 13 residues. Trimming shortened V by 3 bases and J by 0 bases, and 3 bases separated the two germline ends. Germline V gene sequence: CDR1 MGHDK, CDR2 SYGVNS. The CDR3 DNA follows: TGTGCCAGCAGTGACTACTCTGGAAACACCATATATTTT. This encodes CASSDYSGNTIYF. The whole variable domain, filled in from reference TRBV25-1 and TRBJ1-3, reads EADIYQTPRYLVIGTGKKITLECSQTMGHDKMYWYQQDPGMELHLIHYSYGVNSTEKGDLSSESTVSRIRTEHFPLTLESARPSHTSQYLCASSDYSGNTIYFGEGSWLTVV.

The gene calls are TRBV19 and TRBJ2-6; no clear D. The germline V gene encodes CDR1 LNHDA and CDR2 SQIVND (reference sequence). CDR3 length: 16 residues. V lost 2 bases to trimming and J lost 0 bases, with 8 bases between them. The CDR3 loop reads CASSILFGSGANVLTF. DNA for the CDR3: TGTGCCAGTAGTATATTGTTCGGCTCTGGGGCCAACGTCCTGACTTTC.

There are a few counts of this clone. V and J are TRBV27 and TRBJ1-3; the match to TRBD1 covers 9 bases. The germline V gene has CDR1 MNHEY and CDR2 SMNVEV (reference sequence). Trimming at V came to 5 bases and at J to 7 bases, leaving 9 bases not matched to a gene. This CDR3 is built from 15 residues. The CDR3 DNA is TGTGCCAGCAGTCCCGGGACAGGGCCTTGGAACACCATATATTTT. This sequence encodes CASSPGTGPWNTIYF.

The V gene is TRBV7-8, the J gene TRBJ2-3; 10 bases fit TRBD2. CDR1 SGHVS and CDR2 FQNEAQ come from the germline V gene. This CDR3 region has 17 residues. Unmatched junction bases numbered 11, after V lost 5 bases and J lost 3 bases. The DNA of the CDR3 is TGTGCCAGCAGCCGGAAGATGCTAGCGGGAGTAACAGATACGCAGTATTTT. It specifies CASSRKMLAGVTDTQYF.

The chain's CDR3 is CASSPREMRSYEQYF. In DNA form, the CDR3 reads TGCGCCAGCAGCCCGAGGGAAATGAGGTCCTACGAGCAGTACTTC. The chain couples TRBV4-1 to TRBJ2-7; D is possibly TRBD2 (5 bases). This CDR3 contains 15 residues. Looked up from germline, CDR1 is MGHRA and CDR2 is YSYEKL. The V gene lost 4 bases and the J gene lost 1 base, with 14 bases spanning the gap.

CDR3 nucleotides: TGTGCCAAGTCGAGTGGCGGGCCCCCTGGAGAGACCCAGTACTTC. Protein sequence: CAKSSGGPPGETQYF. The chain combines TRBV14 with TRBJ2-5, with TRBD2 as a possible D gene (5 bases). Trimming stripped 10 bases from V and 4 bases from J, with 22 bases between. The V gene's germline CDR1 is SGHDN and CDR2 FVKESK. This CDR3 is 15 amino acids long.

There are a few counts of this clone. CDR3 region: CASSSEGPQHF. The DNA of the CDR3 is TGTGCCAGCAGTTCCGAGGGGCCCCAGCATTTT. V gene TRBV28 combines with J gene TRBJ1-5, with D unresolved. Trimming shortened V by 4 bases and J by 9 bases, and 7 bases separated the two germline ends. Germline V gene data show CDR1 as MDHEN and CDR2 as SYDVKM. The CDR3 covers 11 residues.

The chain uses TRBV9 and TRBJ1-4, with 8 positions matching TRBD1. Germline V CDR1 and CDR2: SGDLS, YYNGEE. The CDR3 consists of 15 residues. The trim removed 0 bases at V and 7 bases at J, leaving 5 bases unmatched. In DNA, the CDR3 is TGTGCCAGCAGCGTAGGAGGGACAGGTGCTGAAAAACTGTTTTTT. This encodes CASSVGGTGAEKLFF.

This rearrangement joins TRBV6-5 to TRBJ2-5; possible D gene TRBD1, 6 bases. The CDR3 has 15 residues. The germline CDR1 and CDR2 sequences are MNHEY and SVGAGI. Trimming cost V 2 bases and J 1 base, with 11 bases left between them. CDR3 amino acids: CASSYKGVSQETQYF. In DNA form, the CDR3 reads TGTGCCAGCAGTTACAAGGGGGTCTCCCAAGAGACCCAGTACTTC.

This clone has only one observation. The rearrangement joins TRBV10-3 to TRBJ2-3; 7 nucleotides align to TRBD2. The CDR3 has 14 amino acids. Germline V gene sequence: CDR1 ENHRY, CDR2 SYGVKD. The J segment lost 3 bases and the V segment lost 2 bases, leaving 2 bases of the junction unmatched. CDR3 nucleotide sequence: TGTGCCATCAGTGAGGGCGGGGGAACAGATACGCAGTATTTT. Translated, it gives CAISEGGGTDTQYF.

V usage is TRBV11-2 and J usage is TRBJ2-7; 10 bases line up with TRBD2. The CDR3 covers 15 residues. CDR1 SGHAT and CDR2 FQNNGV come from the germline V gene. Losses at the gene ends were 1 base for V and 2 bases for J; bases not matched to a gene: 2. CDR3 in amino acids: CASSLGSGRPYEQYF. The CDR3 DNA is TGTGCCAGCAGCTTAGGTAGCGGGAGGCCCTACGAGCAGTACTTC.